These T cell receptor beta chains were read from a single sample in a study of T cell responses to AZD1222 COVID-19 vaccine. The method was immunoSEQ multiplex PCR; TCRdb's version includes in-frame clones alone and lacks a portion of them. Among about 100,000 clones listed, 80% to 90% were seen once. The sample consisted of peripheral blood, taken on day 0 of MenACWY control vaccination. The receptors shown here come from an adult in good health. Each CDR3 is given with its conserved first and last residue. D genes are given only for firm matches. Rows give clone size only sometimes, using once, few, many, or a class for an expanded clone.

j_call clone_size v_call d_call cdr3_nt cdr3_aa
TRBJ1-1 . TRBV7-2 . TGTGCCAGCAGCTTAGGACACGCGAACACTGAAGCTTTCTTT CASSLGHANTEAFF
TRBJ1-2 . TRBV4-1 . TGCGCCAGCAGCCAACCACTTGGGGGCTACACCTTC CASSQPLGGYTF
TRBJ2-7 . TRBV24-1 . TGTGCCACCAGTGATTCCTATAGGGCCTACGAGCAGTACTTC CATSDSYRAYEQYF
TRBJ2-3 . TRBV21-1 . TGTGCCAGCAGCAAGGAGGGTGGGGTATATGGCACAGATACGCAGTATTTT CASSKEGGVYGTDTQYF
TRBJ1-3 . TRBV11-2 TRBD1 TGTGCCAGCAGCCCGAGGACAGGGTCTGGAAACACCATATATTTT CASSPRTGSGNTIYF
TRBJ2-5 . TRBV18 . TGTGCCAGCTCACCATACGGGGGAGAGGAGACCCAGTACTTC CASSPYGGEETQYF
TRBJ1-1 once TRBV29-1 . TGCAGCGTTGTGGGGGCCAACACTGAAGCTTTCTTT CSVVGANTEAFF
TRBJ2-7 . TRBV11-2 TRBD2 TGTGCCAGCAGCCGCAGCGGGGGTCGGAGCGAGCAGTACTTC CASSRSGGRSEQYF
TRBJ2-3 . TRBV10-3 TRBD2 TGTGCCATCAGTGACCCCCTAGCGGATATAGGCACAGATACGCAGTATTTT CAISDPLADIGTDTQYF
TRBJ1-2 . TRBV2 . TGTGCCAGCAGTGTGGGGAGGGGAGGTTATGGCTACACCTTC CASSVGRGGYGYTF
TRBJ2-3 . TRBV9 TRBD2 TGTGCCAGCAGCGTATCTACGGTCAGCGGGGAAGGGGCAGATACGCAGTATTTT CASSVSTVSGEGADTQYF
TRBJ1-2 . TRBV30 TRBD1 TGTGCCTGGAGGGGCCGGGACAGGGACGGCTACACCTTC CAWRGRDRDGYTF
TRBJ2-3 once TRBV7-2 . TGTGCCAGCAGCTATAGCCGGCCGCGGGAAGATACGCAGTATTTT CASSYSRPREDTQYF
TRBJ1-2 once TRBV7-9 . TGTGCCAGCAGCTTAGCGTCGGGGACCAGCTATGGCTACACCTTC CASSLASGTSYGYTF
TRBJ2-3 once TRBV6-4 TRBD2 TGTGCCAGCAGTGCTAGCGGGAGCACAGATACGCAGTATTTT CASSASGSTDTQYF
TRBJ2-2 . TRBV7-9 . TGTGCCAGCAGCCGACCGGGGGAGGTTAACACCGGGGAGCTGTTTTTT CASSRPGEVNTGELFF
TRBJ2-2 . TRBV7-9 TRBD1 TGTGCCACCCCCCCCCGACAGGGGAACACCGGGGAGCTGTTTTTT CATPPRQGNTGELFF
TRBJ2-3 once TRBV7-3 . TGTGCCAGCAGCTCGCACCCGAGCACAGATACGCAGTATTTT CASSSHPSTDTQYF
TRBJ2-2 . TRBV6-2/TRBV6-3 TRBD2 TGTGCCAGCAGTCGGGGGAGCGGGGAGAACACCGGGGAGCTGTTTTTT CASSRGSGENTGELFF
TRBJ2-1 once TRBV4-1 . TGCGCCAGCAGCCAAGAAAGACAGACTAGCTCCTACAATGAGCAGTTCTTC CASSQERQTSSYNEQFF
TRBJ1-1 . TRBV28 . TGTGCCAGCAGTCTACCGGGCCGCTTATTTAGGAACACTGAAGCTTTCTTT CASSLPGRLFRNTEAFF
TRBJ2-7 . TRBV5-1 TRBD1 TGCGCCAGCAGCGCGGGACAGGGTCTGTCAAGCTACGAGCAGTACTTC CASSAGQGLSSYEQYF
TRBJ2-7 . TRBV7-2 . TGTGCCAGCAGCCCTCCTGGACAGAAGCAGTACTTC CASSPPGQKQYF
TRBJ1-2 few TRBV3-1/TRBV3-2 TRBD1 TGTGCCAGCAGCTCGGGACAGTGGACCCGGGATGGCTACACCTTC CASSSGQWTRDGYTF
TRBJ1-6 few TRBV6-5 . TGTGCCAGCAGTTTCACTAGGGGGACCAGATATTCACCCCTCCACTTT CASSFTRGTRYSPLHF
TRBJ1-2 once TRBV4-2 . TGTGCCAGCAGCCAAGTTGGGAACGGCGGCTACACCTTC CASSQVGNGGYTF
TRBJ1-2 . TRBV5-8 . TGTGCCAGCAGCTTGAGGGGCGCCGGCTACACCTTC CASSLRGAGYTF
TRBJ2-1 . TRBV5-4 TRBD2 TGTGCCAGCAGCCGGACTAGCGGGCCAATGGATGAGCAGTTCTTC CASSRTSGPMDEQFF